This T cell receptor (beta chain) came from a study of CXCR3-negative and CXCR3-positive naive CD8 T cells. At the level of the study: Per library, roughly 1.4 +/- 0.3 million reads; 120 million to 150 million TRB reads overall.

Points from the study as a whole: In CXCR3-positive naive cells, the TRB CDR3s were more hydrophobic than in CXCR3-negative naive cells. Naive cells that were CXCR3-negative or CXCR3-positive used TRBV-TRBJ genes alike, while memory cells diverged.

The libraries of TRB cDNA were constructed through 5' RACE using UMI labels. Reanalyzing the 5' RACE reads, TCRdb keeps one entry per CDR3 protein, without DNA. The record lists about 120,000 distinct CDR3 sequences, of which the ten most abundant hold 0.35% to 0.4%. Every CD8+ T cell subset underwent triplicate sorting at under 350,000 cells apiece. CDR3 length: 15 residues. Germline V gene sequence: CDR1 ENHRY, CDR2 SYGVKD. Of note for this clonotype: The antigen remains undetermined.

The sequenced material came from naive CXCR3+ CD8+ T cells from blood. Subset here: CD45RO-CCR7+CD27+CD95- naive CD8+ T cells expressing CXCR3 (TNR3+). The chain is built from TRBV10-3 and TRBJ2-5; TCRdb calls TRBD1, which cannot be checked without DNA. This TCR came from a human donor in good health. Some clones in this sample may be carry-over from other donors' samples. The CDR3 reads CAISESGQGGETQYF.